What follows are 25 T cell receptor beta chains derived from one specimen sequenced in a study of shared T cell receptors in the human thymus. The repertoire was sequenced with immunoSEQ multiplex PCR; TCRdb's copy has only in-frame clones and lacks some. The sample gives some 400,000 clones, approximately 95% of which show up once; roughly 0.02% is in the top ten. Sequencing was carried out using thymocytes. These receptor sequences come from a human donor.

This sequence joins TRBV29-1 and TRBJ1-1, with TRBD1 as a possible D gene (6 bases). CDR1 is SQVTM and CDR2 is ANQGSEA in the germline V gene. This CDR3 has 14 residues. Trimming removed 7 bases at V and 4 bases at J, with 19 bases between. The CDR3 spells CSAPRGGWGTEAFF. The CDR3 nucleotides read TGCAGCGCCCCTCGGGGGGGCTGGGGCACTGAAGCTTTCTTT.

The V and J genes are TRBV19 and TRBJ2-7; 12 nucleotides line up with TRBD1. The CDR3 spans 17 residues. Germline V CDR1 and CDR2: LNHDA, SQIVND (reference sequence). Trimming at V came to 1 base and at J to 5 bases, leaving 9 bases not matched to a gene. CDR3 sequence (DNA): TGTGCCAGTAGTATAGTTAACCCCCGGGACAGGGGGCACGAGCAGTACTTC. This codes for CASSIVNPRDRGHEQYF.

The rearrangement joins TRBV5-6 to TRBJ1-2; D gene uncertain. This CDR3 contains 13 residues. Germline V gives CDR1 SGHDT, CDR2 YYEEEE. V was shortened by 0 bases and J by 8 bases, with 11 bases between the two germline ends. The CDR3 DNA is TGTGCCAGCAGCTTGGCTAATGGGGAAGGCTACACCTTC. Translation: CASSLANGEGYTF.

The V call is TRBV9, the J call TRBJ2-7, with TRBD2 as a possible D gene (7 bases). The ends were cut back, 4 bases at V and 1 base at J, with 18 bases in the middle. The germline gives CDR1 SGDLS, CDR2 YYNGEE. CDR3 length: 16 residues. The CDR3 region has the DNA TGTGCCAGCAGCCCCTGGTGGGGGGGGCTGTCCTACGAGCAGTACTTC. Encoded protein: CASSPWWGGLSYEQYF.

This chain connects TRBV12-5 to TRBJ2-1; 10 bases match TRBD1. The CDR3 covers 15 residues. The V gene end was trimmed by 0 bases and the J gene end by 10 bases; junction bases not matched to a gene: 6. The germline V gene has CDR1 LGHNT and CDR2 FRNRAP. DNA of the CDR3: TGTGCTAGTGGTTTGGTTTCCGACAGGGGGCACGAGCAGTTCTTC. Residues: CASGLVSDRGHEQFF.

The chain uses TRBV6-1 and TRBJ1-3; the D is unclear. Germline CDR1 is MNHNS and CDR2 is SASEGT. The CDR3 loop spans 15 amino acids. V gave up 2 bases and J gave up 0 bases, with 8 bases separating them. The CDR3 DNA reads TGTGCCAGCAGTGAAAAGTACACCTCTGGAAACACCATATATTTT. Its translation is CASSEKYTSGNTIYF.

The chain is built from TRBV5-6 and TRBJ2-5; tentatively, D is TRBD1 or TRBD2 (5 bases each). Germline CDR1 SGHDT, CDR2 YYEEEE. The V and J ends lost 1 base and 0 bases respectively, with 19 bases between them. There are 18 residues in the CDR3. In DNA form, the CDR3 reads TGTGCCAGCAGCTTGATCCCCTCTGAGGGGAGTTACCAAGAGACCCAGTACTTC. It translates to CASSLIPSEGSYQETQYF. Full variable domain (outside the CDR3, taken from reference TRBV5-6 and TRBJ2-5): DAGVTQSPTHLIKTRGQQVTLRCSPKSGHDTVSWYQQALGQGPQFIFQYYEEEERQRGNFPDRFSGHQFPNYSSELNVNALLLGDSALYLCASSLIPSEGSYQETQYFGPGTRLLVL.

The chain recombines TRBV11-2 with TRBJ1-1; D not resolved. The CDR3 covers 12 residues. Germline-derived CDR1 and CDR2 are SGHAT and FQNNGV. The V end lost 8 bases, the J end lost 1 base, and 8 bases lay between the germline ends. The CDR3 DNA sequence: TGTGCCAGCGAGGGCAGGAACACTGAAGCTTTCTTT. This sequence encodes CASEGRNTEAFF.

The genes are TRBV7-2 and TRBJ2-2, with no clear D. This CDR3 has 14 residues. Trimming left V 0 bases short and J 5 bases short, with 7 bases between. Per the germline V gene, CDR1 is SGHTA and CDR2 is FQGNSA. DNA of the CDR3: TGTGCCAGCAGCTTAGCAGTTTATACCGGGGAGCTGTTTTTT. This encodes CASSLAVYTGELFF.

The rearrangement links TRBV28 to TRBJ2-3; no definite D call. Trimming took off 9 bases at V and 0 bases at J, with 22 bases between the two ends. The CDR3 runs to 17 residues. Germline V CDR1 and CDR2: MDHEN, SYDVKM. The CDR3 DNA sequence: TGTGCCAGTCCTCCCCACCTTAGTTTCTCAAGCACAGATACGCAGTATTTT. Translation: CASPPHLSFSSTDTQYF. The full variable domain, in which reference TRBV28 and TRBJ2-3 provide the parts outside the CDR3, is DVKVTQSSRYLVKRTGEKVFLECVQDMDHENMFWYRQDPGLGLRLIYFSYDVKMKEKGDIPEGYSVSREKKERFSLILESASTNQTSMYLCASPPHLSFSSTDTQYFGPGTRLTVL.

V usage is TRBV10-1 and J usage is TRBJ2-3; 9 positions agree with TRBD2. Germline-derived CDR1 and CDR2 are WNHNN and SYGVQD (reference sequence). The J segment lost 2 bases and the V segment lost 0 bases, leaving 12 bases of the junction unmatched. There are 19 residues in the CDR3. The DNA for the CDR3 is TGCGCCAGCAGTGAGTCGAATTCAGCGGGAGGCCGACCCACAGATACGCAGTATTTT. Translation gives CASSESNSAGGRPTDTQYF.

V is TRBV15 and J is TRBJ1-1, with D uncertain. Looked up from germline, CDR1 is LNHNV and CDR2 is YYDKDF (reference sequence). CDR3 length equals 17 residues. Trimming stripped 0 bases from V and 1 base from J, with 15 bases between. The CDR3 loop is CATSREPGVIQNTEAFF. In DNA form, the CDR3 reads TGTGCCACCAGCAGAGAGCCCGGGGTGATTCAGAACACTGAAGCTTTCTTT.

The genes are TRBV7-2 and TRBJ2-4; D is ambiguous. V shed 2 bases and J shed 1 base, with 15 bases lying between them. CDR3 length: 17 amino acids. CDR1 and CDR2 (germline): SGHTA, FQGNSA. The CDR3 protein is CASSLSEPPMAKNIQYF. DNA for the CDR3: TGTGCCAGCAGCTTAAGCGAGCCACCCATGGCCAAAAACATTCAGTACTTC.

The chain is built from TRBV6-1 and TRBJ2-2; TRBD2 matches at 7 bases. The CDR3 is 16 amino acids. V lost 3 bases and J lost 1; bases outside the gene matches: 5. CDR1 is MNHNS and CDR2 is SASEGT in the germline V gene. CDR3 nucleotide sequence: TGTGCCAGCAGTGAGAGGGCGGGAGAGAACACCGGGGAGCTGTTTTTT. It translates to CASSERAGENTGELFF.

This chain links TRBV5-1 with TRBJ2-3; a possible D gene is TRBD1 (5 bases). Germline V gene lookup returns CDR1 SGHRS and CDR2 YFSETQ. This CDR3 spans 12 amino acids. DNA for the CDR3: TGCACCCCAGACAGTGGGGCAGATACGCAGTATTTT. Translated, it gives CTPDSGADTQYF.

The CDR3 loop reads CASSRGQPSGNTIYF. In nucleotides, the CDR3 is TGTGCCAGCAGCCGAGGACAGCCCTCTGGAAACACCATATATTTT. This chain joins TRBV7-9 and TRBJ1-3; D is perhaps TRBD1 (6 bases). Germline V gene data show CDR1 as SEHNR and CDR2 as FQNEAQ (reference sequence). CDR3 length: 15 residues. Trimming left V 5 bases short and J 0 bases short, with 11 bases between. Together with reference TRBV7-9 and TRBJ1-3, the CDR3 gives the full variable domain: DTGVSQNPRHKITKRGQNVTFRCDPISEHNRLYWYRQTLGQGPEFLTYFQNEAQLEKSRLLSDRFSAERPKGSFSTLEIQRTEQGDSAMYLCASSRGQPSGNTIYFGEGSWLTVV.

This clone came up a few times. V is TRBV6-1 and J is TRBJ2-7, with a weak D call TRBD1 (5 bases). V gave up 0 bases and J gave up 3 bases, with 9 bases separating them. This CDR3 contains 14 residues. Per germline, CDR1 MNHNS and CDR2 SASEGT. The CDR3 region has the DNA TGTGCCAGCAGTGAAGCCCAGACAGTCTACGAGCAGTACTTC. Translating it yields CASSEAQTVYEQYF.

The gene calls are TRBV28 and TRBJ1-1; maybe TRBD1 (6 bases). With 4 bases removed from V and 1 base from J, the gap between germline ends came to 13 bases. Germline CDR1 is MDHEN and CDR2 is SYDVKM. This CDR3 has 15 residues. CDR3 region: CASSSRTAPNTEAFF. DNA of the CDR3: TGTGCCAGCAGTTCACGGACAGCCCCGAACACTGAAGCTTTCTTT.

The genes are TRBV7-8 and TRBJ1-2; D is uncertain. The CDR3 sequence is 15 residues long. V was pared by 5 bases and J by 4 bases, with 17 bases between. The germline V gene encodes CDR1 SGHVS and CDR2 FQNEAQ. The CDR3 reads CASSPPLTAGYGYTF. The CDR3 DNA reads TGTGCCAGCAGCCCCCCCTTGACCGCCGGCTATGGCTACACCTTC.

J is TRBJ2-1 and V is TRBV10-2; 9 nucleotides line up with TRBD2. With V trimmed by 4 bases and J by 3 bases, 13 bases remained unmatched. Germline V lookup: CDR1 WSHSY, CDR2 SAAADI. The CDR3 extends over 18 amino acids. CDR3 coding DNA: TGCGCCAGCAGTGTAGGGTTGCGGGAGGGCCTCCTCTACAATGAGCAGTTCTTC. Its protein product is CASSVGLREGLLYNEQFF.

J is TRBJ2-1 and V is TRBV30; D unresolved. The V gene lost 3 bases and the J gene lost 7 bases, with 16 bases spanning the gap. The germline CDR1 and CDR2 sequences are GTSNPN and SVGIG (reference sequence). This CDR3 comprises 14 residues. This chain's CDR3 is CAWRSPWSWNEQFF. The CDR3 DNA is TGTGCCTGGAGATCCCCGTGGTCGTGGAATGAGCAGTTCTTC.

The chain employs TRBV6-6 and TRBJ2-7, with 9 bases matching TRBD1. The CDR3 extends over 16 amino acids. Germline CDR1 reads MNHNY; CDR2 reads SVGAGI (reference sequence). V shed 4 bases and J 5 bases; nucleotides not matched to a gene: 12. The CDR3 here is CASSLISLQGADEQYF. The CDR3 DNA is TGTGCCAGCAGTTTGATATCACTACAGGGGGCCGACGAGCAGTACTTC.

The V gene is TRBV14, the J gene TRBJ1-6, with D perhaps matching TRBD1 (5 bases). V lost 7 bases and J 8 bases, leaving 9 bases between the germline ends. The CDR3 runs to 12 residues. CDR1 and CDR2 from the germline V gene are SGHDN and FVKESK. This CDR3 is CASMGLHSPLHF. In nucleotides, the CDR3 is TGTGCCAGCATGGGGCTTCATTCACCCCTCCACTTT.

The CDR3 loop reads CASSQGRPFYNEQFF. In DNA, the CDR3 is TGCGCCAGCAGCCAAGGGAGGCCCTTCTACAATGAGCAGTTCTTC. The rearrangement joins TRBV4-1 to TRBJ2-1; perhaps TRBD2 as D (5 bases). With 1 base removed from V and 3 bases from J, the gap between germline ends came to 10 bases. Germline V gene data show CDR1 as MGHRA and CDR2 as YSYEKL. The CDR3 is 15 residues long.

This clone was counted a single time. The CDR3 loop is CASRSSTDTQYF. The CDR3 DNA is TGTGCCAGCAGAAGCAGCACAGATACGCAGTATTTT. The rearrangement links TRBV5-4 to TRBJ2-3, with D unclear. Trimming cost V 5 bases and J 0 bases, with 4 bases left between them. Per germline, CDR1 SGHNT and CDR2 YYREEE (reference sequence). The CDR3 sequence is 12 residues long.